One and the same sample provided the 23 T cell receptor beta chains below, sequenced in a study of T-cell memory formation after mild COVID-19. MiXCR, run by TCRdb on the 5' RACE reads, gives a single entry per CDR3 protein. The sample lists 400,000 to 500,000 distinct CDR3 sequences; roughly 20% were seen once. Sequencing was done on a sample of PBMCs or a T cell subset sorted from them (not recorded which). These receptors were taken from an adult woman who had mild COVID-19 (a few samples of this study predate the infection). Cell type and time point are not known.

The CDR3 region has the DNA TGTGCCAGCAGTTTAAGGGGCGCCTATGGCTACACCTTC. Its protein is CASSLRGAYGYTF. V is TRBV27 and J is TRBJ1-2, with D maybe TRBD1 (5 bases). Trimming removed 2 bases at V and 4 bases at J, with 8 bases between. The CDR3 covers 13 residues. Germline V CDR1 and CDR2: MNHEY, SMNVEV (reference sequence).

This clonotype occurred a few times. V and J are TRBV12-3 or TRBV12-4 and TRBJ2-1; D not certain. The V end was cut by 4 bases, the J end by 0 bases, with 10 bases between. CDR3 size: 15 residues. The CDR3 region is CASSSVVRSYNEQFF. For the CDR3, the DNA is TGTGCCAGCAGTTCTGTAGTGCGCTCCTACAATGAGCAGTTCTTC.

This clonotype showed up just a few times. The chain has TRBV5-4 and TRBJ2-1; D unresolved. The CDR3 has 15 residues. V was pared by 0 bases and J by 5 bases, with 12 bases between. Looked up from germline, CDR1 is SGHNT and CDR2 is YYREEE (reference sequence). The DNA of the CDR3 is TGTGCCAGCAGCTTGGGTCTCTGGCCAAACAATGAGCAGTTCTTC. Translated: CASSLGLWPNNEQFF.

In this sample, this clonotype turned up a few times. The chain combines TRBV6-6 with TRBJ2-5, with TRBD1 identical over 7 bases. Germline assignment: CDR1 MNHNY and CDR2 SVGAGI (reference sequence). The CDR3 totals 16 residues. Trimming at V came to 0 bases and at J to 4 bases, leaving 8 bases not matched to a gene. CDR3 in DNA: TGTGCCAGCAGTTACTCCCTAGACAGGGTTAGAGAGACCCAGTACTTC. This translates into CASSYSLDRVRETQYF.

This clonotype was recorded once. This sequence joins TRBV27 and TRBJ1-5; 9 bases align to TRBD1. Germline V gives CDR1 MNHEY, CDR2 SMNVEV (reference sequence). CDR3 size: 14 residues. The V segment lost 6 bases and the J segment 4 bases; nucleotides outside the gene matches: 4. As DNA, the CDR3 is TGTGCCAGCAGGCTACAGGGGGCGAATCAGCCCCAGCATTTT. It translates to CASRLQGANQPQHF.

This clonotype was counted a few times. The V gene is TRBV29-1, the J gene TRBJ1-1, with D possibly being TRBD1 (5 bases). Germline-derived CDR1 and CDR2 are SQVTM and ANQGSEA. V gave up 7 bases and J gave up 1 base, with 19 bases separating them. The CDR3 length is 15 residues. CDR3: CSAGSRGGANTEAFF. DNA of the CDR3: TGCAGCGCTGGTTCTCGGGGAGGGGCGAACACTGAAGCTTTCTTT.

This clonotype has a single count. The chain links TRBV7-6 to TRBJ1-1; 7 nucleotides align to TRBD1. J gave up 4 bases and V 5 bases, and 10 bases lay outside the gene matches. The CDR3 extends over 15 amino acids. Per germline, CDR1 SGHVS and CDR2 FNYEAQ. The CDR3 DNA is TGTGCCAGCAGCATACCTGAGACAGGGTTCACTGAAGCTTTCTTT. Its protein is CASSIPETGFTEAFF.

The chain recombines TRBV5-6 with TRBJ2-5; possibly TRBD1 for D (7 bases). From germline, CDR1 is SGHDT and CDR2 YYEEEE. Trimming took 4 bases from V and 3 from J, leaving 16 bases between them. The CDR3 spans 15 residues. CDR3 coding DNA: TGTGCCAGCAGCCCGGGACTGACAGGGAAAGAGACCCAGTACTTC. Translating it yields CASSPGLTGKETQYF.

The V gene is TRBV24-1, the J gene TRBJ2-7; no reliable D call. The CDR3 extends over 14 amino acids. Per germline, CDR1 KGHDR and CDR2 SFDVKD. Deletions cut 6 bases from V and 2 bases from J, with 13 bases between. The CDR3 bases are TGTGCCACCAGTCCTACAAGGGCCCCCTACGAGCAGTACTTC. It specifies CATSPTRAPYEQYF.

V usage is TRBV30 and J usage is TRBJ2-7, with 9 bases matching TRBD1. This CDR3 is built from 14 residues. Germline V gene sequence: CDR1 GTSNPN, CDR2 SVGIG (reference sequence). J lost 4 bases, V lost 5 bases, and 9 bases had no gene match. CDR3 in amino acids: CAWEPGQGPYEQYF. CDR3 bases: TGTGCCTGGGAACCGGGACAGGGACCTTACGAGCAGTACTTC.

The rearrangement uses TRBV18 and TRBJ1-6, with D hard to call. The V end lost 3 bases, the J end lost 8 bases, and 5 bases lay between the germline ends. The CDR3 is 12 amino acids. The germline gives CDR1 KGHSH, CDR2 LQKENI. CDR3 residues: CASSPFDSPLHF. In DNA, the CDR3 is TGTGCCAGCTCACCGTTTGATTCACCCCTCCACTTT.

The J gene is TRBJ1-2, the V gene TRBV29-1, with 7 bases identical to TRBD1. The trim removed 6 bases at V and 7 bases at J, leaving 11 bases unmatched. Germline assignment: CDR1 SQVTM and CDR2 ANQGSEA. The CDR3 contains 13 residues. CDR3 residues: CSVVQGRGLGYTF. The CDR3 DNA follows: TGCAGCGTAGTACAGGGGAGGGGGCTTGGCTACACCTTC.

Concerning this clonotype itself: This may stem from a read error, because a much larger clone lies one nucleotide away. V usage is TRBV5-1 and J usage is TRBJ2-1, with D possibly called TRBD1 or TRBD2 (6 bases each). The closer fit of TRBJ2-7 to the DNA end suggests the J call may be wrong. The CDR3 extends over 13 amino acids. Per germline, CDR1 SGHRS and CDR2 YFSETQ. The CDR3 loop is CASSGGGLDEQYF. CDR3 nucleotides: TGCGCCAGCAGCGGAGGGGGGCTGGATGAGCAGTACTTC.

The chain uses TRBV10-3 and TRBJ1-6; TRBD1 agrees at 8 bases. Trimming at V came to 4 bases and at J to 14 bases, leaving 1 base not matched to a gene. The CDR3 totals 11 residues. Germline-derived CDR1 and CDR2 are ENHRY and SYGVKD. This CDR3 reads CAISGTGTLHF. CDR3 nucleotides: TGTGCCATCAGTGGGACAGGGACCCTCCACTTT.

There are a few counts of this clonotype. The chain links TRBV5-5 to TRBJ2-1; 10 positions agree with TRBD2. Trimming took 6 bases from V and 1 from J; bases not matched to a gene: 7. The CDR3 contains 16 residues. Looked up from germline, CDR1 is SGHKS and CDR2 is YYEKEE (reference sequence). CDR3 protein: CASNPGLAVSYNEQFF. Here the CDR3 DNA reads TGTGCCAGCAACCCCGGACTAGCGGTGTCCTACAATGAGCAGTTCTTC.

This clonotype occurred a few times. The chain has TRBV7-2 and TRBJ1-1, with D unclear. Germline V gene lookup returns CDR1 SGHTA and CDR2 FQGNSA. V was pared by 4 bases and J by 7 bases, with 13 bases between. CDR3 length: 13 residues. The CDR3 DNA sequence: TGTGCCAGCAGCTCCTGGACGGGATATGAAGCTTTCTTT. It translates to CASSSWTGYEAFF.

V and J are TRBV7-2 and TRBJ2-3; no reliable D call. The CDR3 consists of 14 residues. Deletions cut 1 base from V and 1 base from J, with 6 bases between. Germline CDR1 reads SGHTA; CDR2 reads FQGNSA. The CDR3 DNA reads as TGTGCCAGCAGCTTAGTACAGCGCACAGATACGCAGTATTTT. Translated, it gives CASSLVQRTDTQYF.

This sequence joins TRBV6-2 or TRBV6-3 and TRBJ1-4, with D perhaps matching TRBD1 (6 bases). The CDR3 is 16 residues long. V was cut by 0 bases and J by 8 bases, with 16 bases left in between. Germline CDR1 MNHEY, CDR2 SVGEGT. The CDR3 loop reads CASSYSSGGGGEKLFF. The CDR3 DNA reads as TGTGCCAGCAGTTACTCCTCTGGAGGGGGAGGAGAAAAACTGTTTTTT.

This clonotype was recorded at least ten times. This sequence joins TRBV4-2 and TRBJ2-1, with D unclear. There are 11 residues in the CDR3. Germline V CDR1 and CDR2: LGHNA, YNFKEQ. The V gene lost 1 base and the J gene lost 10 bases, with 5 bases spanning the gap. CDR3 region: CASSQGGEQFF. CDR3 in DNA: TGTGCCAGCAGCCAAGGAGGAGAGCAGTTCTTC.

This clonotype was seen a handful of times. V and J are TRBV7-8 and TRBJ1-5; possible D gene TRBD1, 6 bases. V lost 3 bases and J 7 bases, leaving 13 bases between the germline ends. Germline loops: CDR1 SGHVS, CDR2 FQNEAQ. The length of the CDR3 is 14 residues. For the CDR3, the DNA is TGTGCCAGCAGCTTTTTAGGGGGTGAACAGCCCCAGCATTTT. Translating gives CASSFLGGEQPQHF.

This chain connects TRBV5-1 to TRBJ2-3; D might be TRBD1 or TRBD2, each matching 5 bases. CDR1 is SGHRS, CDR2 YFSETQ, per germline. The V end lost 4 bases, the J end lost 1 base, and 16 bases lay between the germline ends. The CDR3 runs to 16 residues. CDR3 region: CASSPGAGTGTDTQYF. The DNA for the CDR3 is TGCGCCAGCAGCCCCGGGGCGGGTACCGGCACAGATACGCAGTATTTT.

V and J are TRBV7-9 and TRBJ2-4; either TRBD1 or TRBD2 may fit D (5 bases each). This CDR3 has 13 amino acids. Germline values: CDR1 SEHNR, CDR2 FQNEAQ (reference sequence). Trimming pared 3 bases from V and 5 bases from J, leaving 8 bases between. In DNA, the CDR3 is TGTGCCAGCAGCTTGGGACGGCAAAACATTCAGTACTTC. This codes for CASSLGRQNIQYF.

The chain carries TRBV24-1 and TRBJ1-5; 7 bases agree with TRBD1. Germline V lookup: CDR1 KGHDR, CDR2 SFDVKD. This CDR3 comprises 14 residues. Trimming removed 12 bases from V and 4 bases from J; junction bases left unmatched: 11. CDR3 protein: CAASGPGGNQPQHF. The CDR3 DNA is TGTGCCGCTTCGGGGCCAGGGGGGAATCAGCCCCAGCATTTT.